The rows below give T cell receptor beta chains drawn from one sample of a study of cytomegalovirus exposure and HLA in healthy donors. Profiled with immunoSEQ multiplex PCR; TCRdb holds only in-frame clones, not every one. The sample holds approximately 220,000 clones, roughly 85% seen once. Sequencing input: PBMCs. Source of these receptors: a male donor in good health and CMV-seronegative. Both conserved end residues are part of each CDR3. A D gene is named only where the DNA matches it firmly. Clone size is not always given. Where it is, it says once, few, many or a class for expanded clones.

v_call	j_call	clone_size	d_call	cdr3_nt	cdr3_aa
TRBV4-2	TRBJ2-7	few	TRBD1	TGTGCCAGCAGCCACCCTCCGGGACAGGGGGCAGGCGAGCAGTACTTC	CASSHPPGQGAGEQYF
TRBV7-3	TRBJ2-3	-	TRBD1	TGTGCCAGCAGCTCCACAGGGGCCCGAGATACGCAGTATTTT	CASSSTGARDTQYF
TRBV5-6	TRBJ2-5	-	-	TGTGCCAGCAGCTTGTCTGTCGGGGTCTGGCGAGAGACCCAGTACTTC	CASSLSVGVWRETQYF
TRBV11-1	TRBJ1-2	-	-	TGTGCCAGCAGCTCAAGGAGGGAGAGAGGATTCGGCTACACCTTC	CASSSRRERGFGYTF
TRBV5-1	TRBJ2-5	-	TRBD1	TGCGCCAGCAGCTCGACAGGGGTCGGAGAGACCCAGTACTTC	CASSSTGVGETQYF
TRBV6-6	TRBJ1-5	-	TRBD1	TGTGCCAGCAGTTACGAGACAGGGTTGGGCAATCAGCCCCAGCATTTT	CASSYETGLGNQPQHF
TRBV27	TRBJ1-2	once	TRBD1	TGTGCCAGTAGGGGACAGGCAAACTATGGCTACACCTTC	CASRGQANYGYTF
TRBV7-9	TRBJ2-7	-	-	TGTGCCAGCAGCCAGTACTTGGGGCAGAGCTACGAGCAGTACTTC	CASSQYLGQSYEQYF
TRBV5-1	TRBJ1-2	-	-	TGCGCCAGCAGCTTGGAGGGCCGGAGCCGGGGTGGCTACACCTTC	CASSLEGRSRGGYTF
TRBV9	TRBJ2-1	few	-	TGTGCCAGCAGCGCTCTGGACAATCCATACCACAATGAGCAGTTCTTC	CASSALDNPYHNEQFF
TRBV6-6	TRBJ2-7	-	TRBD1	TGTGCCAGCAGACGGGACAGCTCCTACGAGCAGTACTTC	CASRRDSSYEQYF
TRBV15	TRBJ2-7	-	TRBD1	TGTGCCACCAGCGGGACAGGGGGTGCCTACGAGCAGTACTTC	CATSGTGGAYEQYF
TRBV7-9	TRBJ2-5	-	-	TGTGCCAGCAGCTCCCGGCTCACAGGAGAGACCCAGTACTTC	CASSSRLTGETQYF
TRBV7-3	TRBJ2-5	-	-	TGTGCCAGCAGCCCGGATGATAGCTGGGAGACCCAGTACTTC	CASSPDDSWETQYF
TRBV27	TRBJ1-5	-	-	TGTGCCAGCGGGGAGGGCAATCAGCCCCAGCATTTT	CASGEGNQPQHF
TRBV11-2	TRBJ1-5	-	-	TGTGCCAGCAGCTTAGAAGGGGATAGCCAGCCCCAGCATTTT	CASSLEGDSQPQHF